The rows below give T cell receptor beta chains drawn from one sample of a study of CD8 T cells in ankylosing spondylitis. TCRdb fed the 5' RACE reads into MiXCR, producing one record per CDR3 protein. Of about 540,000 distinct CDR3 sequences listed, approximately 12% were seen once; the top ten hold about 6.8%. The sequenced sample consisted of blood, either unsorted or a sorted T cell fraction (not recorded which). These receptor sequences come from a male donor with ankylosing spondylitis. The CDR3 runs from the conserved cysteine through the conserved F or W. The D gene is left open where the match is weak. Rows may omit the clone size; those that give it use once, few, many or a size class.

V	J	D	size	CDR3	DNA
TRBV5-1	TRBJ1-2	TRBD1	few	CASSLVAGGFYGYTF	TGCGCCAGCAGCTTGGTAGCAGGGGGCTTCTATGGCTACACCTTC
TRBV20-1	TRBJ2-3	-	-	CSATTGRAGTDTQYF	TGCAGTGCTACGACCGGGCGAGCGGGCACAGATACGCAGTATTTT
TRBV7-7	TRBJ2-1	-	few	CASSLGPDSGYNEQFF	TGTGCCAGCAGCTTAGGTCCGGACTCGGGCTACAATGAGCAGTTCTTC
TRBV20-1	TRBJ2-1	-	few	CSAAGGSYNEQFF	TGCAGTGCTGCCGGGGGAAGCTACAATGAGCAGTTCTTC
TRBV7-2	TRBJ2-1	TRBD1	many	CASSLDRGRGEQFF	TGTGCCAGCAGCTTAGACAGGGGGCGCGGTGAGCAGTTCTTC
TRBV20-1	TRBJ2-4	-	few	CSARGLAKNIQYF	TGCAGTGCTAGAGGACTAGCCAAAAACATTCAGTACTTC
TRBV18	TRBJ1-2	-	few	CASSPGGVSGYTF	TGTGCCAGCTCACCGGGAGGGGTGAGTGGCTACACCTTC
TRBV4-2	TRBJ2-1	TRBD2	many	CASSQLSAGGINEQFF	TGTGCCAGCAGCCAACTTTCTGCGGGAGGTATCAATGAGCAGTTCTTC
TRBV11-3	TRBJ2-5	-	-	CASSLDLAGQETQYF	TGTGCCAGCAGCTTAGATCTGGCGGGACAGGAGACCCAGTACTTC
TRBV20-1	TRBJ2-1	-	many	CSARDFSGYEQFF	TGCAGTGCTAGAGATTTTTCAGGCTATGAGCAGTTCTTC
TRBV12-3/TRBV12-4	TRBJ2-5	-	many	CASSFSETQYF	TGTGCCAGCAGTTTTTCAGAGACCCAGTACTTC
TRBV27	TRBJ1-1	-	few	CASSLVMNRRYTEAFF	TGTGCCAGCAGTTTAGTGATGAATAGAAGGTATACTGAAGCTTTCTTT
TRBV5-1	TRBJ2-2	TRBD2	many	CASSRGSSGSPGELFF	TGCGCCAGCAGCCGCGGATCTAGCGGGTCCCCCGGGGAGCTGTTTTTT
TRBV5-1	TRBJ2-5	TRBD1	-	CASSIRQGQTQYF	TGCGCCAGCAGCATACGACAGGGTCAGACCCAGTACTTC
TRBV3-1	TRBJ2-1	TRBD2	few	CASRVGTSGTTYNEQFF	TGTGCCAGCAGAGTTGGGACTAGCGGGACGACCTACAATGAGCAGTTCTTC
TRBV7-9	TRBJ2-1	-	many	CASSLGASRYNEQFF	TGTGCCAGCAGCTTAGGGGCTTCTAGATACAATGAGCAGTTCTTC
TRBV20-1	TRBJ2-7	-	many	CSASQGREQYF	TGCAGTGCTAGTCAGGGACGGGAGCAGTACTTC
TRBV5-1	TRBJ2-1	-	-	CASSFTSNNEQFF	TGCGCCAGCAGCTTCACTAGCAACAATGAGCAGTTCTTC
TRBV6-4	TRBJ1-6	-	-	CASSDSRGKGNSPLHF	TGTGCCAGCAGTGACTCGCGGGGGAAGGGTAATTCACCCCTCCACTTT
TRBV5-1	TRBJ2-1	-	-	CASSVAKNEQFF	TGCGCCAGCAGCGTAGCGAAGAATGAGCAGTTCTTC
TRBV12-3/TRBV12-4	TRBJ2-7	TRBD1	-	CASSFRGQGRRLYNPYEQYF	TGTGCCAGCAGTTTTAGAGGACAGGGTCGCCGACTATATAATCCCTACGAGCAGTACTTC
TRBV4-2	TRBJ2-5	TRBD2	many	CASSPGRTSGAVGQETQYF	TGTGCCAGCAGCCCTGGTAGGACTAGCGGGGCTGTCGGCCAAGAGACCCAGTACTTC
TRBV30	TRBJ2-3	-	few	CAWSLTTPSTDTQYF	TGTGCCTGGAGTTTGACTACCCCGAGCACAGATACGCAGTATTTT
TRBV29-1	TRBJ1-1	-	few	CSVDSSFNLGTEAFF	TGCAGCGTCGATTCTTCGTTCAACCTCGGCACTGAAGCTTTCTTT
TRBV10-1	TRBJ2-7	-	few	CASSERGYPYEQYF	TGCGCCAGCAGTGAAAGAGGGTACCCCTACGAGCAGTACTTC
TRBV5-1	TRBJ2-3	TRBD2	-	CASSSGRAADTQYF	TGCGCCAGCAGTTCCGGGAGGGCAGCAGATACGCAGTATTTT
TRBV7-9	TRBJ2-1	TRBD2	few	CASSKSPPGGYFSVQFF	TGTGCCAGCAGCAAATCCCCACCGGGAGGGTATTTTAGTGTGCAGTTCTTC
TRBV5-1	TRBJ2-3	TRBD2	many	CASSFGLGATDTQYF	TGCGCCAGCAGCTTCGGACTAGGGGCAACAGATACGCAGTATTTT
TRBV18	TRBJ2-1	TRBD2	-	CASSPLAGFYNEQFF	TGTGCCAGCTCACCCCTAGCGGGATTCTACAATGAGCAGTTCTTC
TRBV24-1	TRBJ2-7	TRBD2	-	CATSDFGTSGSGEQYF	TGTGCCACCAGTGATTTTGGGACTAGCGGGAGCGGTGAGCAGTACTTC
TRBV5-1	TRBJ1-2	TRBD1	many	CASSPGQGNGYTF	TGCGCCAGCAGCCCCGGACAGGGGAATGGCTACACCTTC
TRBV24-1	TRBJ2-5	TRBD2	many	CATSERASGRKTQYF	TGTGCCACCAGTGAAAGGGCTAGCGGGAGGAAGACCCAGTACTTC
TRBV18	TRBJ2-3	-	-	CASSQRSWGTERTDTQYF	TGTGCCAGCTCCCAGCGGTCCTGGGGCACGGAGAGGACAGATACGCAGTATTTT
TRBV27	TRBJ1-2	-	-	CASSSQGFGYGYTF	TGTGCCAGCAGTTCTCAGGGTTTTGGCTATGGCTACACCTTC
TRBV20-1	TRBJ1-1	-	few	CSASGGAYTEAFF	TGCAGTGCTAGTGGGGGGGCGTACACTGAAGCTTTCTTT
TRBV7-2	TRBJ2-1	TRBD1	many	CASSPGQGRNEQFF	TGTGCCAGCAGCCCTGGACAGGGGAGGAATGAGCAGTTCTTC
TRBV27	TRBJ1-5	-	-	CASSLRGTSNQPQHF	TGTGCCAGCAGTTTAAGGGGGACTAGCAATCAGCCCCAGCATTTT
TRBV12-3/TRBV12-4	TRBJ2-7	-	few	CASRPSTGYEQYF	TGTGCCAGCAGGCCATCGACCGGCTACGAGCAGTACTTC